A selection of T cell receptor beta chains follows, all from one sample in a study of cytomegalovirus exposure and HLA in healthy donors. Repertoires were generated with immunoSEQ multiplex PCR, while TCRdb's copy carries only in-frame clones and drops some. The repertoire holds over 110,000 clones, with 70% to 85% as singletons. The sequencing sample was made of PBMCs. The source is a male donor in good health and CMV-seronegative. The CDR3 runs from the conserved cysteine through the conserved F or W. A D gene is named only where the DNA matches it firmly. Size is omitted from some rows. Given values are once, few, many or a class for expanded clones.

j_call d_call v_call clone_size cdr3_nt cdr3_aa
TRBJ2-5 . TRBV20-1 . TGCAGTGCTAGACCCTCAGAGACCCAGTACTTC CSARPSETQYF
TRBJ2-1 TRBD1 TRBV27 . TGTGCCAGCAGTTTCCTGCGGGGCAGGGGGCTGAACAATGAGCAGTTCTTC CASSFLRGRGLNNEQFF
TRBJ1-1 TRBD1 TRBV11-3 few TGTGCCAGCAGCCAAAGCGGACAGGGAAACACTGAAGCTTTCTTT CASSQSGQGNTEAFF
TRBJ2-1 TRBD2 TRBV19 . TGTGCCAGTAGTCTCCTAGGCGGGAGGGCGGGTAATGAGCAGTTCTTC CASSLLGGRAGNEQFF
TRBJ2-1 TRBD2 TRBV27 once TGTGCCAGCAGTGTAATTCCGGGACTAGCGGGAAATGAGCAGTTCTTC CASSVIPGLAGNEQFF
TRBJ2-3 . TRBV29-1 . TGCAGCGTTGAAGGCGGGAGCACAGATACGCAGTATTTT CSVEGGSTDTQYF
TRBJ1-1 . TRBV4-1 once TGCGCCAGCAGCCAAGTCCGTTTATCCGAGGCTTTCTTT CASSQVRLSEAFF
TRBJ2-7 TRBD2 TRBV5-1 . TGCGCCAGCAGCTTGGCCCCTAGCGGGAGTGGCGAGCAGTACTTC CASSLAPSGSGEQYF
TRBJ2-7 TRBD2 TRBV28 . TGTGCCAGCAACGGGAGGGTCTCTCCGGAATACGAGCAGTACTTC CASNGRVSPEYEQYF
TRBJ2-2 TRBD2 TRBV5-4 . TGTGCCAGCAGCTTACCCCCGGGACTAGCGGGACCTTACAACACCGGGGAGCTGTTTTTT CASSLPPGLAGPYNTGELFF
TRBJ2-7 TRBD2 TRBV9 . TGTGCCAGCAGCGTAGGGGCTAGCGGGTCCTACGAGCAGTACTTC CASSVGASGSYEQYF
TRBJ1-1 . TRBV27 . TGTGCCACTTCCCCCGCACCACCAAGCGAGGCTTTCTTT CATSPAPPSEAFF
TRBJ2-3 . TRBV23-1 medium-sized TGCGCCAGCAGTCAATCGGGGCAGGCGGCAGATACGCAGTATTTT CASSQSGQAADTQYF
TRBJ1-1 TRBD1 TRBV6-6 . TGTGCCAGCAGTCTGACAGGGGGGAACACTGAAGCTTTCTTT CASSLTGGNTEAFF
TRBJ1-1 TRBD1 TRBV7-8 . TGTGCCAGCAGCGTACAGGGGACTGACACTGAAGCTTTCTTT CASSVQGTDTEAFF
TRBJ2-3 . TRBV27 . TGTGCCAGCAGAGCCTTTCGTGGAGGGTCTCCAGATACGCAGTATTTT CASRAFRGGSPDTQYF
TRBJ2-4 . TRBV4-1 . TGCGCCAGCAACCTGGGAGGAGGGAGTGGTGGTCAGTACTTC CASNLGGGSGGQYF
TRBJ2-7 . TRBV27 . TGTGCCAGCAAACCCTTAGGGGCCGAGCACTACGAGCAGTACTTC CASKPLGAEHYEQYF
TRBJ2-7 TRBD2 TRBV27 . TGTGCCAGCAGTTCCGGACTAGCGGGCCGGTCGAATGCCTACGAGCAGTACTTC CASSSGLAGRSNAYEQYF
TRBJ1-5 . TRBV2 . TGTGCCAGCAGTGGCCCGGGGGGCGCGAGTCAGCCCCAGCATTTT CASSGPGGASQPQHF
TRBJ1-5 . TRBV11-2 . TGTGCCAGCAGCTTATGGGAGGATCAGCCCCAGCATTTT CASSLWEDQPQHF
TRBJ2-1 TRBD1 TRBV28 . TGTGCCAGCAGTTCAAAGACAGGGGTCAACTACAATGAGCAGTTCTTC CASSSKTGVNYNEQFF
TRBJ2-5 TRBD2 TRBV27 . TGTGCCAGCAGTTTATTATCTAGCGGGAGTGAGACCCAGTACTTC CASSLLSSGSETQYF
TRBJ2-7 . TRBV9 . TGTGCCAGCAGCGTCGACAGTCACTCCTACGAGCAGTACTTC CASSVDSHSYEQYF
TRBJ2-2 . TRBV18 . TGTGCCAGCTCCTGGGGCAGTTTGAACACCGGGGAGCTGTTTTTT CASSWGSLNTGELFF
TRBJ1-6 TRBD1 TRBV25-1 . TGTGCCAGCAAGGGACAGGGAAGCTCACCCCTCCACTTT CASKGQGSSPLHF
TRBJ2-2 . TRBV28 . TGTGCCAGCAGTCCCCGGGGAGCGGACCTATACACCGGGGAGCTGTTTTTT CASSPRGADLYTGELFF
TRBJ2-1 TRBD2 TRBV11-3 . TGTGCCAGCAGCCTATCTAGCGGGACACAGTTCTTC CASSLSSGTQFF
TRBJ2-7 . TRBV27 once TGTGCCAGCAGTTTATCGGGCCAGGGCCCCTACGAGCAGTACTTC CASSLSGQGPYEQYF
TRBJ2-7 . TRBV27 . TGTGCCAGCAGTCCCGACAGGCTGAACGAGCAGTACTTC CASSPDRLNEQYF
TRBJ1-4 . TRBV27 . TGTGCCAGCAGTTTAATTGGGGCGGGGGAAAAACTGTTTTTT CASSLIGAGEKLFF
TRBJ2-7 . TRBV19 . TGTGCCAGTAGTATAAACAGGGTCCACGAGCAGTACTTC CASSINRVHEQYF
TRBJ2-1 . TRBV27 . TGTGCCAGCAGTTTCCTCTCCTCCTACCTCAATGAGCAGTTCTTC CASSFLSSYLNEQFF
TRBJ2-3 TRBD2 TRBV5-6 . TGTGCCAGCAGCCCGACTAGCGGGGGTGTCGATACGCAGTATTTT CASSPTSGGVDTQYF
TRBJ2-1 TRBD2 TRBV6-5 . TGTGCCAGCAGTTACGTGGGACTAGCGGGAGGCGGGGAGCAGTTCTTC CASSYVGLAGGGEQFF
TRBJ2-3 TRBD2 TRBV2 . TGTGCCAGCAGTCAAGGGACTAGCGCGTCAGATACGCAGTATTTT CASSQGTSASDTQYF
TRBJ1-4 . TRBV7-2 . TGTGCCAGCAGCTTAGGTTCCACAACTAATGAAAAACTGTTTTTT CASSLGSTTNEKLFF
TRBJ2-7 TRBD1 TRBV5-1 . TGCGCCAGCAGCTTGATGGGACAGGGAGGAGCGGACGAGCAGTACTTC CASSLMGQGGADEQYF
TRBJ2-3 . TRBV5-4 . TGTGCCAGCAGCCCTCCAATGGGGCAGGCCACAGATACGCAGTATTTT CASSPPMGQATDTQYF
TRBJ2-5 . TRBV21-1 . TGTGCCAGCAGCAAAGCGCAGGGTGGGGAAGAGACCCAGTACTTC CASSKAQGGEETQYF
TRBJ1-2 TRBD1 TRBV27 . TGTGCCAGCAGTCCCAATAAGGGACAGGGTGGGGCTCACACCTTC CASSPNKGQGGAHTF
TRBJ2-7 . TRBV2 . TGTGCCAGCAGTGTACGCCGGGACGAGCAGTACTTC CASSVRRDEQYF
TRBJ1-5 . TRBV30 . TGTGCCTGGAGTTCCCTCAAGCCCCGGGGGTTAACGCAGCCCCAGCATTTT CAWSSLKPRGLTQPQHF
TRBJ2-2 . TRBV4-3 . TGCGCCAGCAGCCAATATGCGAACGGGGAGCTGTTTTTT CASSQYANGELFF
TRBJ2-7 TRBD2 TRBV18 . TGTGCCAGCTCACCGTCCGTACTAGCGGGAGTCTACGAGCAGTACTTC CASSPSVLAGVYEQYF
TRBJ2-1 . TRBV19 . TGTGCCAGTAGTATTGGGAGTTCCACCTACAATGAGCAGTTCTTC CASSIGSSTYNEQFF
TRBJ2-7 TRBD1 TRBV29-1 . TGCAGCGTTACTGACAGGGGGTACGAGCAGTACTTC CSVTDRGYEQYF
TRBJ2-7 TRBD2 TRBV7-9 . TGTGCCAGCAGCTTAGCGGGGGAGGGGGAGCAGTACTTC CASSLAGEGEQYF
TRBJ1-2 . TRBV30 . TGTGCCTGGAGTTCGGAGGGGAGCTCCTATGGCTACACCTTC CAWSSEGSSYGYTF
TRBJ1-2 . TRBV5-6 few TGTGCCAGCAGCAAATCACAGGCGCCCAACTATGGCTACACCTTC CASSKSQAPNYGYTF
TRBJ1-3 TRBD1 TRBV12-5 . TGTGCTAGTGGTTTGGGCAGCGTGGCAGGGGGCTCTGGAAACACCATATATTTT CASGLGSVAGGSGNTIYF
TRBJ2-5 TRBD2 TRBV7-9 . TGTGCCAGCAGCCCCTCGGGCGGGGGGGAGACCCAGTACTTC CASSPSGGGETQYF
TRBJ2-1 . TRBV7-9 . TGTGCCAGCAGCTTCCCCGGGAGCTCCTACAATGAGCAGTTCTTC CASSFPGSSYNEQFF
TRBJ2-1 . TRBV4-3 . TGCGCCAGCAGCCAAGATTGGCTAGCAGCCTACAATGAGCAGTTCTTC CASSQDWLAAYNEQFF